This TCR beta chain was sequenced during a study of shared T cell receptors in the human thymus. J lost 3 bases, V lost 4 bases, and 6 bases had no gene match. This CDR3 has 16 amino acids. Germline V gene data show CDR1 as SGDLS and CDR2 as YYNGEE. TCRdb's copy holds only in-frame clones and misses some; the assay was immunoSEQ multiplex PCR. Of some 700,000 clones in the sample, roughly 90% were seen once. These data are also associated with another study on human thymus T cells.

The TCR was taken from a boy younger than two with a congenital heart defect. Sequencing was performed on thymocytes. The J gene is TRBJ2-1, the V gene TRBV9, with TRBD2 matching 11 bases. CDR3: CASSFQGLAVYNEQFF. In DNA form, the CDR3 reads TGTGCCAGCAGCTTTCAGGGACTAGCGGTCTACAATGAGCAGTTCTTC.